The clone carrying this T cell receptor beta chain was seen only a few times. The study ran its PCR with 60 Vbeta and 13 Jbeta primers. Only in-frame clones appear in the TCRdb table, and some are missing; sequencing was by immunoSEQ multiplex PCR. In the table there are more than 85,000 clones, approximately 77% of which are singletons. These data originate in a study of cytomegalovirus exposure and HLA in healthy donors. This CDR3 region has 15 residues. CDR1 and CDR2 (germline): MRHNA, SNTAGT. Germline trimming cut 5 bases from V and 4 bases from J; bases unmatched to any gene: 2. The chain recombines TRBV6-4 with TRBJ2-2; 12 bases match TRBD2. The clonotype originates from a female donor in good health and CMV-seronegative. The material sequenced was PBMCs. The CDR3, as DNA: TGTGCCAGCAGTCCGACTAGCGGGAGCACCGGGGAGCTGTTTTTT. Translating gives CASSPTSGSTGELFF.